The rows below give T cell receptor beta chains drawn from one sample of a study of neurological immune-mediated disorders. TCRdb re-analysed the 5' RACE reads in MiXCR, keeping a single row per CDR3 protein. This sample carries over 75,000 distinct CDR3 sequences, 5.8% of them seen once, and the ten largest clones take approximately 8%. The sample comprised PBMCs. Receptors were obtained from a woman between 55 and 75 years old with multiple sclerosis. CDR3s include the opening cysteine and the closing phenylalanine or tryptophan. The order of the fields is CDR3 protein, CDR3 DNA, D gene, J gene, V gene, clone size. The D gene is left open where the match is weak. Rows give clone size only sometimes, using once, few, many, or a class for an expanded clone.

CDR3 protein: CASSLDRGKEEQYF
CDR3 DNA: TGCGCCAGCAGCCTCGACAGGGGTAAGGAAGAGCAGTACTTC
D gene: TRBD1
J gene: TRBJ2-7
V gene: TRBV5-1
clone size: many

CDR3 protein: CSASPGQGVNQPQHF
CDR3 DNA: TGCAGTGCTAGCCCCGGACAGGGGGTTAATCAGCCCCAGCATTTT
D gene: TRBD1
J gene: TRBJ1-5
V gene: TRBV20-1
clone size: many

CDR3 protein: CASSSGAGAAKNIQYF
CDR3 DNA: TGTGCCAGCAGTTCCGGGGCGGGGGCTGCCAAAAACATTCAGTACTTC
D gene: .
J gene: TRBJ2-4
V gene: TRBV25-1
clone size: many

CDR3 protein: CASSAHRGRMAEQYF
CDR3 DNA: TGTGCCAGTAGTGCCCACAGGGGGCGGATGGCCGAGCAGTACTTC
D gene: TRBD1
J gene: TRBJ2-7
V gene: TRBV19
clone size: many

CDR3 protein: CASNNMVGDRGRAFF
CDR3 DNA: TGTGCCAGCAACAATATGGTGGGCGACAGGGGTAGAGCTTTCTTT
D gene: TRBD1
J gene: TRBJ1-1
V gene: TRBV6-5
clone size: many

CDR3 protein: CASSLEDRAEGETQYF
CDR3 DNA: TGTGCCAGCAGCTTAGAGGACAGGGCCGAGGGGGAGACCCAGTACTTC
D gene: TRBD1
J gene: TRBJ2-5
V gene: TRBV7-8
clone size: many

CDR3 protein: CASSQAVYEQYF
CDR3 DNA: TGTGCCAGCAGCCAAGCTGTCTACGAGCAGTACTTC
D gene: .
J gene: TRBJ2-7
V gene: TRBV3-1
clone size: many

CDR3 protein: CATSGTPGNEQFF
CDR3 DNA: TGTGCCACCAGTGGGACCCCGGGCAATGAGCAGTTCTTC
D gene: .
J gene: TRBJ2-1
V gene: TRBV24-1
clone size: many

CDR3 protein: CSAGGGQAVTLNTEAFF
CDR3 DNA: TGCAGTGCGGGGGGAGGACAGGCAGTTACTTTGAACACTGAAGCTTTCTTT
D gene: TRBD1
J gene: TRBJ1-1
V gene: TRBV20-1
clone size: many

CDR3 protein: CASRVQISPLHF
CDR3 DNA: TGTGCCAGCAGGGTACAGATTTCACCCCTCCACTTT
D gene: .
J gene: TRBJ1-6
V gene: TRBV6-1
clone size: many

CDR3 protein: CSANSAGTGAKNIQYF
CDR3 DNA: TGCAGTGCTAATTCAGCCGGGACAGGGGCCAAAAACATTCAGTACTTC
D gene: TRBD1
J gene: TRBJ2-4
V gene: TRBV20-1
clone size: many

CDR3 protein: CASSSRQGRIFF
CDR3 DNA: TGCGCCAGCAGCTCGAGACAAGGTCGTATATTCTTT
D gene: .
J gene: TRBJ1-1
V gene: TRBV5-1
clone size: many

CDR3 protein: CSAHRAPNQPQHF
CDR3 DNA: TGCAGTGCCCACAGGGCCCCAAATCAGCCCCAGCATTTT
D gene: .
J gene: TRBJ1-5
V gene: TRBV20-1
clone size: many

CDR3 protein: CASTQGGSSYEQYF
CDR3 DNA: TGTGCCAGCACGCAAGGGGGGAGCTCCTACGAGCAGTACTTC
D gene: .
J gene: TRBJ2-7
V gene: TRBV27
clone size: many

CDR3 protein: CASSPSGTFNYGYTF
CDR3 DNA: TGTGCCAGCAGCCCGTCCGGGACCTTCAACTATGGCTACACCTTC
D gene: .
J gene: TRBJ1-2
V gene: TRBV7-8
clone size: many

CDR3 protein: CATRPGQGSYNEQFF
CDR3 DNA: TGTGCCACCAGGCCGGGACAGGGGTCTTACAATGAGCAGTTCTTC
D gene: TRBD1
J gene: TRBJ2-1
V gene: TRBV24-1
clone size: many

CDR3 protein: CASSPGGSYEQYF
CDR3 DNA: TGTGCCAGCTCACCGGGGGGAAGCTACGAGCAGTACTTC
D gene: .
J gene: TRBJ2-7
V gene: TRBV18
clone size: many

CDR3 protein: CASSRREMAAFF
CDR3 DNA: TGTGCCAGCAGTCGCAGGGAAATGGCAGCTTTCTTT
D gene: .
J gene: TRBJ1-1
V gene: TRBV6-2/TRBV6-3
clone size: .

CDR3 protein: CASRVGNSYNEQFF
CDR3 DNA: TGCGCCAGTCGCGTGGGGAATTCCTACAATGAGCAGTTCTTC
D gene: .
J gene: TRBJ2-1
V gene: TRBV5-1
clone size: many

CDR3 protein: CASSLHLSGGGSPLHF
CDR3 DNA: TGTGCCAGCAGCCTACACCTCTCCGGGGGAGGTTCACCCCTCCACTTT
D gene: .
J gene: TRBJ1-6
V gene: TRBV7-2
clone size: many

CDR3 protein: CATSAGGNTGELFF
CDR3 DNA: TGTGCCACCAGTGCCGGTGGAAACACCGGGGAGCTGTTTTTT
D gene: .
J gene: TRBJ2-2
V gene: TRBV24-1
clone size: many

CDR3 protein: CASRGTENQPQHF
CDR3 DNA: TGTGCCAGCAGGGGGACAGAGAATCAGCCCCAGCATTTT
D gene: TRBD1
J gene: TRBJ1-5
V gene: TRBV12-3/TRBV12-4
clone size: many

CDR3 protein: CASSLRRTPQPQHF
CDR3 DNA: TGTGCCAGCAGCCTAAGGAGGACCCCTCAGCCCCAGCATTTT
D gene: .
J gene: TRBJ1-5
V gene: TRBV12-3/TRBV12-4
clone size: many

CDR3 protein: CASTRGQPTTTDTQYF
CDR3 DNA: TGTGCCAGCACCCGGGGACAGCCTACTACCACAGATACGCAGTATTTT
D gene: TRBD1
J gene: TRBJ2-3
V gene: TRBV3-1
clone size: many

CDR3 protein: CASSLAAGATNEKLFF
CDR3 DNA: TGCGCCAGCAGCTTGGCTGCGGGAGCAACTAATGAAAAACTGTTTTTT
D gene: .
J gene: TRBJ1-4
V gene: TRBV5-1
clone size: many

CDR3 protein: CASSLAPGDNYGYTF
CDR3 DNA: TGTGCCAGCAGCTTAGCGCCAGGGGACAACTATGGCTACACCTTC
D gene: .
J gene: TRBJ1-2
V gene: TRBV7-6
clone size: many

CDR3 protein: CSAREGSTNTGELFF
CDR3 DNA: TGCAGTGCTAGGGAAGGGAGCACGAACACCGGGGAGCTGTTTTTT
D gene: .
J gene: TRBJ2-2
V gene: TRBV20-1
clone size: many

CDR3 protein: CASSPRDRLYEQYF
CDR3 DNA: TGTGCCAGCAGCCCGCGGGACAGACTCTACGAGCAGTACTTC
D gene: .
J gene: TRBJ2-7
V gene: TRBV7-6
clone size: .

CDR3 protein: CSVDLGGRGQETQYF
CDR3 DNA: TGCAGCGTTGACCTTGGCGGAAGGGGGCAAGAGACCCAGTACTTC
D gene: .
J gene: TRBJ2-5
V gene: TRBV29-1
clone size: once

CDR3 protein: CASSPWTGGDPRGNKAFF
CDR3 DNA: TGTGCCAGTAGTCCCTGGACAGGGGGCGATCCCAGGGGCAATAAAGCTTTCTTT
D gene: TRBD1
J gene: TRBJ1-1
V gene: TRBV19
clone size: many

CDR3 protein: CASSQEAGVSPLHF
CDR3 DNA: TGTGCCAGCAGCCAAGAGGCAGGGGTATCACCCCTCCACTTT
D gene: .
J gene: TRBJ1-6
V gene: TRBV4-2
clone size: many

CDR3 protein: CASGTGAPGELFF
CDR3 DNA: TGTGCTTCCGGGACAGGGGCTCCCGGGGAGCTGTTTTTT
D gene: TRBD1
J gene: TRBJ2-2
V gene: TRBV3-1
clone size: many

CDR3 protein: CASSLVTPVPAAGGTEAFF
CDR3 DNA: TGTGCCAGCAGCTTAGTGACCCCTGTGCCCGCGGCAGGGGGTACTGAAGCTTTCTTT
D gene: TRBD1
J gene: TRBJ1-1
V gene: TRBV7-6
clone size: many

CDR3 protein: CASSAGTSGGVGSYNEQFF
CDR3 DNA: TGTGCCAGCAGCGCAGGGACTAGCGGGGGGGTCGGCTCCTACAATGAGCAGTTCTTC
D gene: TRBD2
J gene: TRBJ2-1
V gene: TRBV7-9
clone size: .

CDR3 protein: CASSWGGGAYNEQFF
CDR3 DNA: TGTGCCAGCAGTTGGGGCGGGGGGGCCTACAATGAGCAGTTCTTC
D gene: TRBD2
J gene: TRBJ2-1
V gene: TRBV27
clone size: many

CDR3 protein: CSAITGGDQPQHF
CDR3 DNA: TGCAGTGCCATCACAGGGGGCGATCAGCCCCAGCATTTT
D gene: TRBD1
J gene: TRBJ1-5
V gene: TRBV20-1
clone size: many

CDR3 protein: CSARNGQDIYGYTF
CDR3 DNA: TGCAGTGCTAGGAACGGACAGGACATCTATGGCTACACCTTC
D gene: TRBD1
J gene: TRBJ1-2
V gene: TRBV20-1
clone size: many

CDR3 protein: CASSRDGPYEQYF
CDR3 DNA: TGTGCCAGCAGTAGGGACGGTCCCTACGAGCAGTACTTC
D gene: .
J gene: TRBJ2-7
V gene: TRBV12-3/TRBV12-4
clone size: many

CDR3 protein: CASSLTGADEKLFF
CDR3 DNA: TGCGCCAGCAGCCTTACAGGGGCAGATGAAAAACTGTTTTTT
D gene: TRBD1
J gene: TRBJ1-4
V gene: TRBV5-1
clone size: many

CDR3 protein: CASSREGARTEAFF
CDR3 DNA: TGTGCCAGCAGTCGAGAGGGGGCGCGAACTGAAGCTTTCTTT
D gene: TRBD1
J gene: TRBJ1-1
V gene: TRBV6-5
clone size: many

CDR3 protein: CASSLGGGQGTTYEQYF
CDR3 DNA: TGTGCCAGCAGCTTAGGGGGTGGACAGGGGACAACCTACGAGCAGTACTTC
D gene: TRBD1
J gene: TRBJ2-7
V gene: TRBV7-9
clone size: many

CDR3 protein: CAWKAGINQPQHF
CDR3 DNA: TGTGCCTGGAAAGCAGGGATAAATCAGCCCCAGCATTTT
D gene: .
J gene: TRBJ1-5
V gene: TRBV30
clone size: many

CDR3 protein: CASSPSGNEKLFF
CDR3 DNA: TGTGCCAGCAGCCCCTCGGGAAATGAAAAACTGTTTTTT
D gene: .
J gene: TRBJ1-4
V gene: TRBV11-2
clone size: .

CDR3 protein: CSTNEQFF
CDR3 DNA: TGCAGTACCAATGAGCAGTTCTTC
D gene: .
J gene: TRBJ2-1
V gene: TRBV20-1
clone size: many

CDR3 protein: CASSELPSGATDTQYF
CDR3 DNA: TGCGCCAGCAGTGAGTTGCCTAGCGGGGCCACAGATACGCAGTATTTT
D gene: TRBD2
J gene: TRBJ2-3
V gene: TRBV10-1
clone size: many

CDR3 protein: CSAPLGPSGGPGGELFF
CDR3 DNA: TGCAGTGCCCCACTCGGTCCTAGCGGGGGGCCGGGGGGGGAGCTGTTTTTT
D gene: TRBD2
J gene: TRBJ2-2
V gene: TRBV20-1
clone size: many

CDR3 protein: CASSRTTGGLNTEAFF
CDR3 DNA: TGTGCCAGCAGTCGCACGACAGGGGGGTTGAACACTGAAGCTTTCTTT
D gene: TRBD1
J gene: TRBJ1-1
V gene: TRBV12-3/TRBV12-4
clone size: many

CDR3 protein: CASSFGRGTSEAFF
CDR3 DNA: TGTGCCAGCAGTTTTGGAAGGGGGACGTCTGAAGCTTTCTTT
D gene: .
J gene: TRBJ1-1
V gene: TRBV12-3/TRBV12-4
clone size: many

CDR3 protein: CATSRSDRWDTEAFF
CDR3 DNA: TGTGCCACCAGCAGAAGTGATAGGTGGGACACTGAAGCTTTCTTT
D gene: .
J gene: TRBJ1-1
V gene: TRBV15
clone size: many

CDR3 protein: CASTTGLSSYNEQFF
CDR3 DNA: TGTGCCAGTACTACGGGACTTAGCTCCTACAATGAGCAGTTCTTC
D gene: .
J gene: TRBJ2-1
V gene: TRBV6-5
clone size: many

CDR3 protein: CASSLIDYGYTF
CDR3 DNA: TGTGCCAGCAGTTTGATTGACTATGGCTACACCTTC
D gene: .
J gene: TRBJ1-2
V gene: TRBV12-3/TRBV12-4
clone size: many

CDR3 protein: CASSRTGTLYEQYF
CDR3 DNA: TGTGCCAGCAGTCGGACAGGGACTCTCTACGAGCAGTACTTC
D gene: TRBD1
J gene: TRBJ2-7
V gene: TRBV6-5
clone size: many

CDR3 protein: CASSPGTGNQPQHF
CDR3 DNA: TGTGCCAGCAGCCCCGGGACAGGGAATCAGCCCCAGCATTTT
D gene: TRBD1
J gene: TRBJ1-5
V gene: TRBV11-2
clone size: many

CDR3 protein: CASSRGQVLGQPQHF
CDR3 DNA: TGTGCCAGCAGCAGGGGGCAGGTACTTGGTCAGCCCCAGCATTTT
D gene: TRBD1
J gene: TRBJ1-5
V gene: TRBV5-6
clone size: .

CDR3 protein: CASSRPSRDQYF
CDR3 DNA: TGTGCCAGCAGCAGGCCCTCGCGAGACCAGTACTTC
D gene: .
J gene: TRBJ2-5
V gene: TRBV7-2
clone size: many

CDR3 protein: CASSFRQRRYNEQFF
CDR3 DNA: TGTGCCAGCAGCTTTAGACAACGACGGTACAATGAGCAGTTCTTC
D gene: .
J gene: TRBJ2-1
V gene: TRBV11-2
clone size: many

CDR3 protein: CASSPIGQGNQPQHF
CDR3 DNA: TGTGCCAGTAGTCCCATCGGGCAGGGGAATCAGCCCCAGCATTTT
D gene: .
J gene: TRBJ1-5
V gene: TRBV19
clone size: many

CDR3 protein: CASSFVGTGGDEQYF
CDR3 DNA: TGTGCCAGCAGTTTCGTCGGGACAGGGGGTGACGAGCAGTACTTC
D gene: TRBD1
J gene: TRBJ2-7
V gene: TRBV28
clone size: many

CDR3 protein: CSAKGTGNENYGYTF
CDR3 DNA: TGCAGTGCTAAAGGGACAGGGAATGAGAACTATGGCTACACCTTC
D gene: TRBD1
J gene: TRBJ1-2
V gene: TRBV20-1
clone size: many

CDR3 protein: CASSSGLAGGDTQYF
CDR3 DNA: TGCGCCAGCAGTTCGGGACTAGCGGGGGGAGATACGCAGTATTTT
D gene: TRBD2
J gene: TRBJ2-3
V gene: TRBV5-1
clone size: many